What follows are 20 T cell receptor beta chains derived from one specimen sequenced in a study of blood T cell repertoires in COVID-19. Generated by immunoSEQ multiplex PCR, the TCRdb table keeps only in-frame clones and is missing some. Of about 250,000 clones in the sample, 80% to 95% were seen once. Specimen: peripheral blood. The origin of the receptors is a man aged 25-45 years with COVID-19, enrolled during active disease.

V is TRBV6-5 and J is TRBJ2-2; perhaps TRBD2 as D (6 bases). The CDR3 extends over 14 amino acids. V lost 2 bases and J 4 bases, leaving 8 bases between the germline ends. The germline V gene encodes CDR1 MNHEY and CDR2 SVGAGI. CDR3 nucleotides: TGTGCCAGCAGTTACGGGCGGGGCACCGGGGAGCTGTTTTTT. This codes for CASSYGRGTGELFF.

The gene calls are TRBV6-5 and TRBJ1-3; 9 bases align to TRBD1. CDR3 size: 15 residues. V shed 7 bases, J shed 5 bases, and the junction held 9 bases outside the gene matches. CDR1 and CDR2 from the germline V gene are MNHEY and SVGAGI. The DNA of the CDR3 is TGTGCCAGCACCGGTTTGGGGACAGGGAGAAACACCATATATTTT. Translated, it gives CASTGLGTGRNTIYF.

The chain joins TRBV6-5 to TRBJ1-3; the D gene is possibly TRBD1 (5 bases). CDR1 and CDR2 (germline): MNHEY, SVGAGI. This CDR3 is 13 amino acids long. Trimming took 5 bases from V and 5 from J, leaving 10 bases between them. The CDR3, as DNA: TGTGCCAGCAGTCAACAGGAGAGAAACACCATATATTTT. This translates into CASSQQERNTIYF.

As for this clone: This specimen includes other DNA sequences encoding the same CDR3. The CDR3 DNA follows: TGTGCCAGCAGTAGACAGGGGGACTATGGCTACACCTTC. This codes for CASSRQGDYGYTF. V usage is TRBV28 and J usage is TRBJ1-2; 9 bases map to TRBD1. The CDR3 consists of 13 residues. Germline V gene sequence: CDR1 MDHEN, CDR2 SYDVKM. The V gene end was trimmed by 5 bases and the J gene end by 3 bases; junction bases not matched to a gene: 1.

The J gene is TRBJ2-2, the V gene TRBV5-1; D is perhaps TRBD2 (5 bases). The CDR3 spans 14 residues. The germline V and J ends were trimmed by 7 bases and 7 bases, with 17 bases remaining between them. The germline CDR1 and CDR2 sequences are SGHRS and YFSETQ. CDR3: CASGLEGINGELFF. CDR3 in DNA: TGCGCCAGCGGTTTAGAGGGTATCAACGGGGAGCTGTTTTTT.

The J gene is TRBJ2-3, the V gene TRBV28, with TRBD1 matching 8 bases. The CDR3 sequence is 14 residues long. Germline trimming cut 5 bases from V and 2 bases from J; bases unmatched to any gene: 3. Per germline, CDR1 MDHEN and CDR2 SYDVKM. The CDR3: CASSKTGDTDTQYF. CDR3 DNA sequence: TGTGCCAGCAGTAAGACAGGGGACACAGATACGCAGTATTTT.

The chain has TRBV29-1 and TRBJ2-7; D remains ambiguous. Trimming cost V 0 bases and J 6 bases, with 6 bases left between them. This CDR3 is 11 amino acids long. Germline CDR1 SQVTM, CDR2 ANQGSEA. CDR3 coding DNA: TGCAGCGTTGAAGACCTCTCCGAGCAGTACTTC. Translated: CSVEDLSEQYF.

The chain combines TRBV11-2 with TRBJ1-1; 7 bases map to TRBD1. CDR1 and CDR2 (germline): SGHAT, FQNNGV. The ends lost 3 bases at V and 7 bases at J; junction bases unmatched: 8. The CDR3 totals 14 residues. CDR3 residues: CASSFNRGWNEAFF. CDR3 DNA: TGTGCCAGCAGCTTTAACAGGGGTTGGAATGAAGCTTTCTTT. Complete variable domain (other parts from reference TRBV11-2 and TRBJ1-1): EAGVAQSPRYKIIEKRQSVAFWCNPISGHATLYWYQQILGQGPKLLIQFQNNGVVDDSQLPKDRFSAERLKGVDSTLKIQPAKLEDSAVYLCASSFNRGWNEAFFGQGTRLTVV.

V is TRBV4-1 and J is TRBJ1-5; the match to TRBD1 covers 7 bases. V shed 0 bases, J shed 9 bases, and the junction held 8 bases outside the gene matches. This CDR3 spans 15 amino acids. Per the germline V gene, CDR1 is MGHRA and CDR2 is YSYEKL. The DNA for the CDR3 is TGCGCCAGCAGCCAAGATGGGGCAGGGGGGTCGCCCCAGCATTTT. This translates into CASSQDGAGGSPQHF.

This sequence joins TRBV2 and TRBJ1-2; the D is unclear. CDR3 length: 13 amino acids. The germline V gene encodes CDR1 SNHLY and CDR2 FYNNEI. Trimming took 6 bases from V and 4 from J, leaving 12 bases between them. The CDR3 region has the DNA TGTGCCAGCAGCCAAACACCGTCCTATGGCTACACCTTC. Its protein is CASSQTPSYGYTF. The full variable domain, in which reference TRBV2 and TRBJ1-2 provide the parts outside the CDR3, is EPEVTQTPSHQVTQMGQEVILRCVPISNHLYFYWYRQILGQKVEFLVSFYNNEISEKSEIFDDQFSVERPDGSNFTLKIRSTKLEDSAMYFCASSQTPSYGYTFGSGTRLTVV.

The J gene is TRBJ1-4, the V gene TRBV12-3 or TRBV12-4, with D possibly being TRBD1 (5 bases). There are 13 residues in the CDR3. Trimming pared 6 bases from V and 8 bases from J, leaving 13 bases between. For the CDR3, the DNA is TGTGCCAGCAGAACACCGGGGGAAGAAAAACTGTTTTTT. Translation gives CASRTPGEEKLFF.

This clone appeared once. V usage is TRBV5-4 and J usage is TRBJ2-5, with 8 bases aligning to TRBD2. The J segment lost 2 bases and the V segment lost 4 bases, leaving 4 bases of the junction unmatched. CDR3 length equals 14 residues. Germline-derived CDR1 and CDR2 are SGHNT and YYREEE (reference sequence). The chain's CDR3 is CASSGRGGQETQYF. In DNA form, the CDR3 reads TGTGCCAGCAGCGGCCGGGGGGGACAAGAGACCCAGTACTTC.

This chain links TRBV27 with TRBJ1-1; 8 bases align to TRBD1. The V gene's germline CDR1 is MNHEY and CDR2 SMNVEV (reference sequence). V shed 5 bases, J shed 1 base, and the junction held 9 bases outside the gene matches. The length of the CDR3 is 16 residues. CDR3 DNA: TGTGCCAGCAGTCCCAGACAGGGGAGAGGGAACACTGAAGCTTTCTTT. Encoded protein: CASSPRQGRGNTEAFF.

The J gene is TRBJ1-5, the V gene TRBV19; tentatively, D is TRBD1 (5 bases). Germline-derived CDR1 and CDR2 are LNHDA and SQIVND (reference sequence). Trimming removed 5 bases at V and 0 bases at J, with 17 bases between. This CDR3 is built from 17 residues. The CDR3 loop reads CASSPRAGLDSNQPQHF. In nucleotides, the CDR3 is TGTGCCAGTAGTCCACGAGCAGGGTTGGATAGCAATCAGCCCCAGCATTTT. The full variable domain, its missing parts supplied by reference TRBV19 and TRBJ1-5, is DGGITQSPKYLFRKEGQNVTLSCEQNLNHDAMYWYRQDPGQGLRLIYYSQIVNDFQKGDIAEGYSVSREKKESFPLTVTSAQKNPTAFYLCASSPRAGLDSNQPQHFGDGTRLSIL.

The chain joins TRBV24-1 to TRBJ2-5; perhaps TRBD1 as D (5 bases). The V end was cut by 0 bases, the J end by 13 bases, with 11 bases between. Germline V gene data show CDR1 as KGHDR and CDR2 as SFDVKD. The CDR3 contains 12 residues. The CDR3 protein is CATSDLGAVRYF. CDR3 nucleotide sequence: TGTGCCACCAGTGATTTGGGGGCGGTGCGGTACTTC.

The V gene is TRBV6-5, the J gene TRBJ2-1; D is perhaps TRBD1 (6 bases). Trimming took 4 bases from V and 6 from J, leaving 19 bases between them. Germline V gives CDR1 MNHEY, CDR2 SVGAGI. This CDR3 has 16 residues. The CDR3 DNA follows: TGTGCCAGCAGTTCTAACAGGGCCTCAACCCGCAATGAGCAGTTCTTC. Protein: CASSSNRASTRNEQFF.

This clone was detected only once. The chain carries TRBV5-1 and TRBJ2-7; TRBD1 aligns across 8 bases. The CDR3 consists of 17 residues. The germline CDR1 and CDR2 sequences are SGHRS and YFSETQ. V lost 0 bases and J lost 2; bases outside the gene matches: 10. CDR3: CASSLGPTGGVTYEQYF. Written as DNA, the CDR3 is TGCGCCAGCAGCTTGGGCCCCACAGGGGGAGTGACCTACGAGCAGTACTTC.

The chain has TRBV2 and TRBJ2-6; 8 bases match TRBD1. V gave up 6 bases and J gave up 0 bases; unmatched junction bases: 7. Germline V gives CDR1 SNHLY, CDR2 FYNNEI. This CDR3 contains 17 residues. DNA of the CDR3: TGTGCCAGCAGAGACGGGACAGGAAACTCTGGGGCCAACGTCCTGACTTTC. Encoded protein: CASRDGTGNSGANVLTF.

The CDR3 loop is CASSYRGMRTEAFF. DNA for the CDR3: TGTGCCAGCAGTTACAGGGGGATGAGGACTGAAGCTTTCTTT. The chain joins TRBV6-5 to TRBJ1-1; TRBD1 is a possible D gene (6 bases). Germline CDR1 MNHEY, CDR2 SVGAGI. V was pared by 2 bases and J by 5 bases, with 12 bases between. The CDR3 covers 14 residues.

This clone was observed once. This rearrangement joins TRBV7-9 to TRBJ1-2, with D tentatively TRBD1 (6 bases). Germline V CDR1 and CDR2: SEHNR, FQNEAQ (reference sequence). Trimming shortened V by 1 base and J by 3 bases, and 9 bases separated the two germline ends. The CDR3 is 14 amino acids. The DNA of the CDR3 is TGTGCCAGCAGCTTAGGACAGGCACACTATGGCTACACCTTC. It yields the protein CASSLGQAHYGYTF.